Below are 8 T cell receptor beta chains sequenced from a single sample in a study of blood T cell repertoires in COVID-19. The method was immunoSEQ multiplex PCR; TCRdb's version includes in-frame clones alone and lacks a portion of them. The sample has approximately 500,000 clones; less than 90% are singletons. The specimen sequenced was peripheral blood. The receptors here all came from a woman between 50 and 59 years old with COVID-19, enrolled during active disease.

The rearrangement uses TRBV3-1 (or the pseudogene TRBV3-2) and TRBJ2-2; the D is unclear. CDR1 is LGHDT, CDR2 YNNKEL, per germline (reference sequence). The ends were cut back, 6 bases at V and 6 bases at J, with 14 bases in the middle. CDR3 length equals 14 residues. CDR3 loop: CASRQNSRSGELFF. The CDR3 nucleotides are TGTGCCAGCAGACAAAATAGCCGTTCCGGGGAGCTGTTTTTT.

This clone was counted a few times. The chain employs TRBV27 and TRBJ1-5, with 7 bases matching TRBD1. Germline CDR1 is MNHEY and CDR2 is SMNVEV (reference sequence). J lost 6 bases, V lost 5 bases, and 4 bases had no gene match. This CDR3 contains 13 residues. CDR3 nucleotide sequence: TGTGCCAGCAGTCCAGGGGGAGGTCAGCCCCAGCATTTT. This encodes CASSPGGGQPQHF.

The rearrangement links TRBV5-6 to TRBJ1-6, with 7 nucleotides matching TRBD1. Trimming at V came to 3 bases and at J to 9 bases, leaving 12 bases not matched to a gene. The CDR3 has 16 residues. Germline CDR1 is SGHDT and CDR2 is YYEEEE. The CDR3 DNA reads TGTGCCAGCAGCTGGTCCCGACAGGGATGGACTTCACCCCTCCACTTT. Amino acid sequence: CASSWSRQGWTSPLHF.

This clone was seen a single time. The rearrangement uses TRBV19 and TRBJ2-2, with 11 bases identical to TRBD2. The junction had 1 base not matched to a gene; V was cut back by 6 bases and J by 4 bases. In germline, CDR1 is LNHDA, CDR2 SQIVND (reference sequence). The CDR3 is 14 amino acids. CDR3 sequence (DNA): TGTGCCAGTAGCGGACTAGCGGGCACCGGGGAGCTGTTTTTT. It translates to CASSGLAGTGELFF. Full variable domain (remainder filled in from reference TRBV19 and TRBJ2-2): DGGITQSPKYLFRKEGQNVTLSCEQNLNHDAMYWYRQDPGQGLRLIYYSQIVNDFQKGDIAEGYSVSREKKESFPLTVTSAQKNPTAFYLCASSGLAGTGELFFGEGSRLTVL.

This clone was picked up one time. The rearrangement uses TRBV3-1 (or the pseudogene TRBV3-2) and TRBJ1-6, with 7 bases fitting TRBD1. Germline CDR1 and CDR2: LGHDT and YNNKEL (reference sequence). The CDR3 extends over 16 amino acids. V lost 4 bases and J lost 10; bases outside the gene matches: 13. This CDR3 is CASSRGQAAGGSPLHF. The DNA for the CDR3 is TGTGCCAGCAGCCGAGGACAGGCGGCTGGGGGATCACCCCTCCACTTT.

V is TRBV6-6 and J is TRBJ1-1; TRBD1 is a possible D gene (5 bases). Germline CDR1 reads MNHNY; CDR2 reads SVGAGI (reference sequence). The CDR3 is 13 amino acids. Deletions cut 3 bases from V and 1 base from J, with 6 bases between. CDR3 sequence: CASSYQGNTEAFF. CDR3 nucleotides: TGTGCCAGCAGTTATCAGGGGAACACTGAAGCTTTCTTT.

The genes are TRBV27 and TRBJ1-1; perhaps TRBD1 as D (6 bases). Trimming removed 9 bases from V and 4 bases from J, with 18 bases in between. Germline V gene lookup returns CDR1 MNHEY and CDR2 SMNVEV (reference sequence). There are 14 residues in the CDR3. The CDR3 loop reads CASLSSIGGTEAFF. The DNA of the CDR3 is TGTGCCAGTCTCTCGTCAATAGGGGGCACTGAAGCTTTCTTT.

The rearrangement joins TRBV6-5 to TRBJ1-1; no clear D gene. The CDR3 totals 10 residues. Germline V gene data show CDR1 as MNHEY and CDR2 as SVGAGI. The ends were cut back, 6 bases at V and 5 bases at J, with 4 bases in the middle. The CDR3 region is CASRETEAFF. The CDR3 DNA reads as TGTGCCAGCAGGGAGACTGAAGCTTTCTTT.